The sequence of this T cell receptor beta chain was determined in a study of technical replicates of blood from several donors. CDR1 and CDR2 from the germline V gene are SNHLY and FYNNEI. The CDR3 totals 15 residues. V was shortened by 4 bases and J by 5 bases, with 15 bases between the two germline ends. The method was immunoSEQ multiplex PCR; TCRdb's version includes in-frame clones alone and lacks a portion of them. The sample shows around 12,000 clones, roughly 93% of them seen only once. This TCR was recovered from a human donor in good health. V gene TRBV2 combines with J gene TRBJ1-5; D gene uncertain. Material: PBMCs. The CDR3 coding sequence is TGTGCCAGCAGTGGTGCCCTACCCGGGGATCAGCCCCAGCATTTT. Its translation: CASSGALPGDQPQHF.